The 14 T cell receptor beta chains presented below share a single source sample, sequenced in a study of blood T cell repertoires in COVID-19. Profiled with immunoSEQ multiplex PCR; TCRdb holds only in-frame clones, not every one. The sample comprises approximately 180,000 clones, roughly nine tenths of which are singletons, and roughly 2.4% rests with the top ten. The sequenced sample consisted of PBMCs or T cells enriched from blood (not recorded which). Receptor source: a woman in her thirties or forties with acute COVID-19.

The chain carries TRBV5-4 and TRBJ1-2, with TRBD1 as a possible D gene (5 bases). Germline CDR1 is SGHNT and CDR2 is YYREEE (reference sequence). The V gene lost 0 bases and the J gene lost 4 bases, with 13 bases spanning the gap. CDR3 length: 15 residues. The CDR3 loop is CASSLAQGYPYGYTF. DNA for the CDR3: TGTGCCAGCAGCTTGGCCCAGGGATATCCCTATGGCTACACCTTC.

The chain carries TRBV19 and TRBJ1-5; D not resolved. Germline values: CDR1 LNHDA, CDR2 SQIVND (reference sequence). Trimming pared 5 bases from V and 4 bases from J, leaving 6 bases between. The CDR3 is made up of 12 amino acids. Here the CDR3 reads CASSLFNQPQHF. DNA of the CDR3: TGTGCCAGTAGTCTCTTTAATCAGCCCCAGCATTTT.

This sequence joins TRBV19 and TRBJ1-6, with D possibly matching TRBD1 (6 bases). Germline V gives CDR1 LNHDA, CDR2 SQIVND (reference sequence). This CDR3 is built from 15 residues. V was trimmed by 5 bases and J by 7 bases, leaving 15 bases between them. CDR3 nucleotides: TGTGCCAGTAGTCCGTCAGGGGTTTTGAATTCACCCCTCCACTTT. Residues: CASSPSGVLNSPLHF. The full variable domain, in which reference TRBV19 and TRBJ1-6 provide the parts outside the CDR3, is DGGITQSPKYLFRKEGQNVTLSCEQNLNHDAMYWYRQDPGQGLRLIYYSQIVNDFQKGDIAEGYSVSREKKESFPLTVTSAQKNPTAFYLCASSPSGVLNSPLHFGNGTRLTVT.

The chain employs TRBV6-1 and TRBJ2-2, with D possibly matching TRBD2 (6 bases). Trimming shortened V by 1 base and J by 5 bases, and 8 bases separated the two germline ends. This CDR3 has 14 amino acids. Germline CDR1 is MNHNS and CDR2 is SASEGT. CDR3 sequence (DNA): TGTGCCAGCAGTGAAGGGCGGGGTACCGGGGAGCTGTTTTTT. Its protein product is CASSEGRGTGELFF.

CDR3: CASSESKLAGDGEQFF. The CDR3 coding sequence is TGTGCCAGCAGTGAATCCAAACTAGCGGGAGACGGTGAGCAGTTCTTC. The chain joins TRBV25-1 to TRBJ2-1, with 11 bases that match TRBD2. With 1 base clipped from V and 9 bases from J, the junction kept 8 bases outside the gene matches. From germline, CDR1 is MGHDK and CDR2 SYGVNS. The CDR3 sequence is 16 residues long.

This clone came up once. The CDR3, as DNA: TGTGCCAGCAGCCAAGAAATATCTAGCGGGAGCTTAACTCTTATATACGAGCAGTACTTC. Protein sequence: CASSQEISSGSLTLIYEQYF. V is TRBV3-1 (or the pseudogene TRBV3-2) and J is TRBJ2-7; 10 bases align to TRBD2. This CDR3 region has 20 residues. The V gene's germline CDR1 is LGHDT and CDR2 YNNKEL (reference sequence). Unmatched junction bases numbered 18, after V lost 0 bases and J lost 4 bases.

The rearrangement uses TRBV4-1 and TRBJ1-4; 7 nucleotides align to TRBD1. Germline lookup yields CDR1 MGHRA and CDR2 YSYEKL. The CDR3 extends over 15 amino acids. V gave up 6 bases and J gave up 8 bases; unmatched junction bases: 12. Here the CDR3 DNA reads TGCGCCAGCAGACGCTCAGACAGGGTGAGGGAAAAACTGTTTTTT. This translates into CASRRSDRVREKLFF.

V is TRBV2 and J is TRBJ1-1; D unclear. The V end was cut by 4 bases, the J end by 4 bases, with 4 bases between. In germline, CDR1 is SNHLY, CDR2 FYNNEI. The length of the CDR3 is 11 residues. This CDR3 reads CASSVSTEAFF. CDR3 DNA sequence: TGTGCCAGCAGTGTCAGCACTGAAGCTTTCTTT. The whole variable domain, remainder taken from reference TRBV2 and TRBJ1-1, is EPEVTQTPSHQVTQMGQEVILRCVPISNHLYFYWYRQILGQKVEFLVSFYNNEISEKSEIFDDQFSVERPDGSNFTLKIRSTKLEDSAMYFCASSVSTEAFFGQGTRLTVV.

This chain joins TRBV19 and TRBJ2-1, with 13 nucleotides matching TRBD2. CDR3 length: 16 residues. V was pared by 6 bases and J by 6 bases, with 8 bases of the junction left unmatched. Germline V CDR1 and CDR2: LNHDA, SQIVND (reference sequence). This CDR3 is CASSRVLAGGGNEQFF. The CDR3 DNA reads TGTGCCAGTAGCAGGGTACTAGCGGGAGGGGGCAATGAGCAGTTCTTC.

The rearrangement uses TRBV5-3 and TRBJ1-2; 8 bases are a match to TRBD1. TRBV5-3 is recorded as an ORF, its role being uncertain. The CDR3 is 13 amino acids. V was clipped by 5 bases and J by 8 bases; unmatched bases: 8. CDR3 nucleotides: TGTGCCAGAAGTTACGACAGGGGAGAGGGCTACACCTTC. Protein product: CARSYDRGEGYTF.

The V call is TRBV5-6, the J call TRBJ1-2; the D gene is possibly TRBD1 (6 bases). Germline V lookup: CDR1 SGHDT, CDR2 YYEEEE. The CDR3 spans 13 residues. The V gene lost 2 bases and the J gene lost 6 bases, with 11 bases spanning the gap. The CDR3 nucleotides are TGTGCCAGCAGCTTCCCACAGGGAGATGGCTACACCTTC. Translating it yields CASSFPQGDGYTF.

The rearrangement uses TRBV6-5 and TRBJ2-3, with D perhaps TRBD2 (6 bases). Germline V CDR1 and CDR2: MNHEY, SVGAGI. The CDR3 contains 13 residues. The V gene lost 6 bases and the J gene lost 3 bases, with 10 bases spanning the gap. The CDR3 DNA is TGTGCCAGCAGACGGGACTTTACAGATACGCAGTATTTT. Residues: CASRRDFTDTQYF.

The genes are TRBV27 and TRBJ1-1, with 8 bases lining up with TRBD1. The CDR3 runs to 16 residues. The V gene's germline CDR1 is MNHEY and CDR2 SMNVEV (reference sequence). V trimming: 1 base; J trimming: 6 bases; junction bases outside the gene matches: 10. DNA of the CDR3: TGTGCCAGCAGTTTATATGCAGGGGGCGGGAATGCTGAAGCTTTCTTT. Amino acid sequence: CASSLYAGGGNAEAFF.

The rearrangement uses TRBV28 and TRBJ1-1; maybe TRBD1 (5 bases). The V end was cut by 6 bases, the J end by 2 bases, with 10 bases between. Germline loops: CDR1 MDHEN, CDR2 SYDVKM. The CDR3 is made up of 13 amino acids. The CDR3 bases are TGTGCCAGCAGCCAGACAGTTAACACTGAAGCTTTCTTT. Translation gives CASSQTVNTEAFF.